Listed below are T cell receptor beta chains from one sample, sequenced in a study of T-cell memory formation after mild COVID-19. From the 5' RACE reads, TCRdb called clonotypes with MiXCR, one entry per CDR3 protein. The sample holds 280,000 or so distinct CDR3 sequences, approximately 8.4% seen once. Input material: PBMCs or a T cell subset sorted from them (not recorded which). All receptors come from a young man who had mild COVID-19 (a few samples of this study predate the infection). Cell type and time point are not known. CDR3s include the opening cysteine and the closing phenylalanine or tryptophan. The order of the fields is J gene, clone size, CDR3 length, V gene, D gene, CDR3 protein, CDR3 DNA. The D gene is left open where the match is weak. Size values are once, few and many counts, or a class for expanded clones, and some rows have none.

TRBJ1-6	-	16	TRBV6-5	-	CASSYYGSSYNSPLHF	TGTGCCAGCAGTTACTACGGCAGCTCCTATAATTCACCCCTCCACTTT
TRBJ2-1	-	16	TRBV5-1	-	CASSISPGTPYNEQFF	TGCGCCAGCAGCATATCTCCCGGGACACCCTACAATGAGCAGTTCTTC
TRBJ1-6	many	14	TRBV4-3	TRBD1	CASSQVPRQGPLHF	TGCGCCAGCAGCCAAGTTCCAAGACAGGGACCTCTCCACTTT
TRBJ2-3	-	14	TRBV4-1	-	CASTRRGGTDTQYF	TGCGCCAGCACCCGTCGTGGGGGCACAGATACGCAGTATTTT
TRBJ2-3	-	15	TRBV20-1	-	CSAPTRGEGTDTQYF	TGCAGTGCCCCCACGAGGGGCGAAGGCACAGATACGCAGTATTTT
TRBJ1-1	many	10	TRBV12-3/TRBV12-4	-	CASRGTEAFF	TGTGCCAGCAGGGGCACTGAAGCTTTCTTT
TRBJ1-5	-	14	TRBV7-9	TRBD1	CASSLGRGPQPQHF	TGTGCCAGCAGCTTAGGAAGGGGGCCCCAGCCCCAGCATTTT
TRBJ2-7	many	15	TRBV15	-	CATSTGGEGLSEQYF	TGTGCCACCAGCACGGGCGGGGAAGGGCTAAGCGAGCAGTACTTC
TRBJ2-1	few	21	TRBV15	TRBD1	CATSRDPRDRVRLASYNEQFF	TGTGCCACCAGCAGAGACCCCCGGGACAGGGTCAGACTAGCCTCCTACAATGAGCAGTTCTTC
TRBJ1-4	many	15	TRBV7-2	-	CASSGYGSTNEKLFF	TGTGCCAGCAGCGGATACGGATCAACTAATGAAAAACTGTTTTTT
TRBJ2-5	few	14	TRBV6-2/TRBV6-3	-	CASSLPDGVLTQYF	TGTGCCAGCAGTCTCCCGGACGGAGTTCTGACCCAGTACTTC
TRBJ2-7	-	16	TRBV5-1	-	CASSLDYAGTPVGQYF	TGCGCCAGCAGCCTAGACTATGCGGGTACCCCAGTCGGGCAGTACTTC
TRBJ2-1	many	13	TRBV5-1	-	CASSLGLGHEQFF	TGCGCCAGCAGCTTGGGACTAGGCCATGAGCAGTTCTTC
TRBJ2-3	few	15	TRBV19	TRBD2	CASRPWRGSTDTQYF	TGTGCCAGTAGGCCCTGGCGGGGGAGCACAGATACGCAGTATTTT
TRBJ1-1	many	14	TRBV5-6	-	CASNPRAGPTEAFF	TGTGCCAGCAACCCTAGGGCAGGCCCCACTGAAGCTTTCTTT
TRBJ2-2	many	13	TRBV30	TRBD1	CAWSRQGSGELFF	TGTGCCTGGAGCCGACAGGGGTCCGGGGAGCTGTTTTTT
TRBJ2-5	-	13	TRBV18	-	CASSPGSAVTQYF	TGTGCCAGCTCTCCGGGGTCGGCGGTGACCCAGTACTTC
TRBJ2-6	many	18	TRBV11-3	-	CASSLTSARFSGANVLTF	TGTGCCAGCAGCTTAACATCTGCTCGCTTCTCTGGGGCCAACGTCCTGACTTTC
TRBJ2-3	-	14	TRBV27	-	CASRTGSSTDTQYF	TGTGCCAGCAGGACGGGGTCTAGCACAGATACGCAGTATTTT
TRBJ2-7	few	12	TRBV6-2/TRBV6-3	-	CASSRHGYEQYF	TGTGCCAGCTCCCGTCACGGTTACGAGCAGTACTTC
TRBJ2-5	-	12	TRBV20-1	-	CSARRQAETQYF	TGCAGTGCCCGCCGACAGGCAGAGACCCAGTACTTC
TRBJ1-2	few	15	TRBV7-6	TRBD1	CASSPRRGGGGGYTF	TGTGCCAGCAGCCCCCGGCGGGGCGGAGGGGGCGGCTACACCTTC
TRBJ2-7	-	14	TRBV12-3/TRBV12-4	TRBD2	CASRLAGNSYEQYF	TGTGCCAGCAGGCTAGCGGGGAACTCCTACGAGCAGTACTTC
TRBJ1-1	few	12	TRBV20-1	-	CSARRDFTEAFF	TGCAGTGCTAGGCGAGATTTTACTGAAGCTTTCTTT
TRBJ2-3	few	16	TRBV5-1	-	CASSLGQTPSGDTQYF	TGCGCCAGCAGCTTGGGACAAACGCCCTCGGGCGATACGCAGTATTTT
TRBJ2-5	-	14	TRBV7-2	TRBD1	CASSPDRVRETQYF	TGTGCCAGCAGCCCCGACAGGGTGAGGGAGACCCAGTACTTC
TRBJ1-4	few	16	TRBV7-9	-	CASSFEGGGFNEKLFF	TGTGCCAGCAGCTTCGAAGGGGGGGGATTTAATGAAAAACTGTTTTTT
TRBJ2-7	few	15	TRBV10-3	TRBD2	CAISEQAGGPYEQYF	TGTGCCATCAGTGAACAGGCGGGGGGCCCTTACGAGCAGTACTTC
TRBJ2-1	few	15	TRBV5-6	TRBD1	CASRRGTGGYNEQFF	TGTGCCAGTAGACGAGGGACAGGAGGTTACAATGAGCAGTTCTTC
TRBJ2-1	few	12	TRBV7-9	TRBD2	CASSPTSSEQFF	TGTGCCAGCAGCCCGACTAGCAGTGAGCAGTTCTTC
TRBJ2-5	-	16	TRBV2	TRBD1	CASSGTGTGSRETQYF	TGTGCCAGCAGTGGCACCGGGACAGGGAGCCGAGAGACCCAGTACTTC
TRBJ2-5	many	16	TRBV10-3	TRBD2	CAISQGLAGLVETQYF	TGTGCCATCAGTCAGGGACTAGCGGGGTTGGTAGAGACCCAGTACTTC
TRBJ2-3	few	16	TRBV9	TRBD2	CASSRETSVPQDTQYF	TGTGCCAGCAGCCGTGAAACTAGCGTCCCTCAAGATACGCAGTATTTT
TRBJ2-1	-	15	TRBV10-3	TRBD2	CAISLGTSGGNEQFF	TGTGCCATCTCACTTGGGACTAGCGGGGGCAATGAGCAGTTCTTC
TRBJ2-5	few	13	TRBV12-3/TRBV12-4	-	CASSSRGGETQYF	TGTGCCAGCAGTTCGCGGGGAGGAGAGACCCAGTACTTC
TRBJ2-4	-	14	TRBV7-2	-	CASSRDTYENIQYF	TGTGCCAGCAGCCGGGACACGTACGAAAACATTCAGTACTTC
TRBJ2-1	many	16	TRBV5-1	-	CASSWGQGPPYNEQFF	TGCGCCAGCAGCTGGGGGCAGGGTCCCCCCTACAATGAGCAGTTCTTC
TRBJ1-1	-	12	TRBV9	-	CASSVGKGEDFF	TGTGCCAGCAGCGTAGGGAAGGGTGAAGATTTCTTT
TRBJ1-4	-	10	TRBV7-9	-	CATQPGKLFF	TGTGCCACCCAACCGGGGAAACTGTTTTTT
TRBJ1-5	few	12	TRBV20-1	-	CSAGSGDQPQHF	TGCAGTGCTGGATCGGGGGATCAGCCCCAGCATTTT
TRBJ2-2	few	14	TRBV9	-	CASSSGRYTGELFF	TGTGCCAGCAGCTCCGGACGTTACACCGGGGAGCTGTTTTTT
TRBJ2-1	few	15	TRBV28	TRBD2	CASRSPGLSYNEQFF	TGTGCCAGCAGGTCTCCGGGACTATCCTACAATGAGCAGTTCTTC
TRBJ1-2	-	13	TRBV7-2	-	CASSLPGHKGYTF	TGTGCCAGCAGCTTGCCGGGACATAAGGGCTACACCTTC
TRBJ2-1	-	13	TRBV7-7	-	CASSQTEYNEQFF	TGTGCTAGCAGCCAGACAGAGTACAATGAGCAGTTCTTC
TRBJ2-2	-	13	TRBV5-4	TRBD1	CATGTVGPGELFF	TGTGCCACCGGGACAGTAGGACCCGGGGAGCTGTTTTTT
TRBJ1-4	few	16	TRBV6-1	TRBD1	CASSGGDSSTNEKLFF	TGTGCCAGCAGTGGGGGGGACAGTTCAACTAATGAAAAACTGTTTTTT
TRBJ2-3	-	12	TRBV29-1	-	CSVVYSGDTQYF	TGCAGCGTTGTTTATTCGGGAGATACGCAGTATTTT
TRBJ2-1	-	14	TRBV7-6	-	CASSLSPAGDEQFF	TGTGCCAGCAGCTTATCGCCCGCAGGGGATGAGCAGTTCTTC
TRBJ2-1	-	15	TRBV6-4	TRBD2	CASSDSASGYNEQFF	TGTGCCAGCAGTGACTCGGCTAGCGGATACAATGAGCAGTTCTTC
TRBJ2-1	-	13	TRBV28	-	CASSGKGGDEQFF	TGTGCCAGCAGTGGGAAAGGCGGGGACGAGCAGTTCTTC
TRBJ2-2	many	15	TRBV2	-	CASLLQGGLTGELFF	TGTGCCAGCCTTCTCCAGGGCGGACTTACCGGGGAGCTGTTTTTT